Following are 12 T cell receptor beta chains from one sample sequenced in a study of blood T cell repertoires in COVID-19. Sequenced by immunoSEQ multiplex PCR; TCRdb stores in-frame clones only, minus some. The profile shows under 200,000 clones, around 74% of them singletons. The specimen was peripheral blood. The receptor source for this set is an elderly woman with acute or convalescent COVID-19.

The rearrangement links TRBV19 to TRBJ2-2; 8 nucleotides agree with TRBD1. The germline CDR1 and CDR2 sequences are LNHDA and SQIVND (reference sequence). This CDR3 has 16 residues. V shed 3 bases, J shed 2 bases, and the junction held 5 bases outside the gene matches. This chain's CDR3 is CASSIRTGRNTGELFF. The DNA of the CDR3 is TGTGCCAGTAGTATCCGGACAGGGAGAAACACCGGGGAGCTGTTTTTT.

The rearrangement joins TRBV7-2 to TRBJ1-1; the D gene is possibly TRBD1 (6 bases). Trimming removed 7 bases from V and 1 base from J, with 19 bases in between. The germline V gene encodes CDR1 SGHTA and CDR2 FQGNSA. There are 16 residues in the CDR3. The CDR3 loop reads CASNLNTGGQNTEAFF. CDR3 DNA: TGTGCCAGCAACTTGAACACGGGGGGCCAGAACACTGAAGCTTTCTTT.

The V and J genes are TRBV2 and TRBJ2-7, with 7 bases identical to TRBD1. The CDR3 spans 14 residues. V lost 2 bases and J lost 3; bases outside the gene matches: 4. Germline V CDR1 and CDR2: SNHLY, FYNNEI. The CDR3 is CASSERGLLYEQYF. The CDR3 nucleotides read TGTGCCAGCAGTGAAAGGGGGCTTCTCTACGAGCAGTACTTC.

V and J are TRBV28 and TRBJ1-5; D perhaps matches TRBD1 (5 bases). Trimming pared 1 base from V and 9 bases from J, leaving 13 bases between. Germline-derived CDR1 and CDR2 are MDHEN and SYDVKM. The CDR3 is made up of 14 amino acids. The CDR3 DNA reads as TGTGCCAGCAGTTTATCCCAGACAGAGACGCCCCAGCATTTT. This sequence encodes CASSLSQTETPQHF.

CDR3 region: CSASDDRVGTEAFF. As DNA, the CDR3 is TGCAGTGCTAGTGATGACAGGGTTGGGACTGAAGCTTTCTTT. This chain joins TRBV20-1 and TRBJ1-1; 7 bases match TRBD1. Germline V CDR1 and CDR2: DFQATT, SNEGSKA (reference sequence). The V gene end was trimmed by 3 bases and the J gene end by 5 bases; junction bases not matched to a gene: 9. The CDR3 covers 14 residues.

This clone was observed once. CDR3 DNA: TGTGCCAGCAGTTACCCGAAAAGGGGGGGTTCATGGGAGCAGTACTTC. This sequence encodes CASSYPKRGGSWEQYF. The genes are TRBV6-5 and TRBJ2-7; perhaps TRBD2 as D (7 bases). This CDR3 comprises 16 residues. The germline V gene encodes CDR1 MNHEY and CDR2 SVGAGI. Trimming cost V 2 bases and J 7 bases, with 21 bases left between them.

This clone has just one count. V is TRBV5-1 and J is TRBJ2-3, with D uncertain. Trimming took off 1 base at V and 2 bases at J, with 14 bases between the two ends. Germline values: CDR1 SGHRS, CDR2 YFSETQ. The CDR3 has 16 amino acids. DNA for the CDR3: TGCGCCAGCAGCTTGAGGTGGGCAGAGATCACAGATACGCAGTATTTT. Translation gives CASSLRWAEITDTQYF. The whole variable domain, remainder taken from reference TRBV5-1 and TRBJ2-3, is KAGVTQTPRYLIKTRGQQVTLSCSPISGHRSVSWYQQTPGQGLQFLFEYFSETQRNKGNFPGRFSGRQFSNSRSEMNVSTLELGDSALYLCASSLRWAEITDTQYFGPGTRLTVL.

The chain employs TRBV3-1 (or the pseudogene TRBV3-2) and TRBJ1-5; unclear D gene. Germline V gene lookup returns CDR1 LGHDT and CDR2 YNNKEL (reference sequence). This CDR3 contains 17 residues. The V and J ends lost 0 bases and 0 bases respectively, with 12 bases between them. The CDR3 nucleotides are TGTGCCAGCAGCCAAGACGGCGGGAGCTATAGCAATCAGCCCCAGCATTTT. This translates into CASSQDGGSYSNQPQHF.

The V call is TRBV2, the J call TRBJ1-1; 7 bases map to TRBD1. The CDR3 has 14 amino acids. The V and J ends lost 7 bases and 6 bases, in that order; junction bases with no gene match: 11. Germline V gene data show CDR1 as SNHLY and CDR2 as FYNNEI. CDR3 sequence reads: CASNIDREGAEAFF. In DNA, the CDR3 is TGTGCCAGCAATATCGACAGGGAAGGCGCTGAAGCTTTCTTT.

This rearrangement joins TRBV7-3 to TRBJ1-1; D is uncertain. The germline gives CDR1 SGHTA, CDR2 FQGTGA. CDR3 length: 14 amino acids. Trimming left V 1 base short and J 1 base short, with 7 bases between. The CDR3 reads CASSLKPKNTEAFF. The DNA of the CDR3 is TGTGCCAGCAGCTTAAAGCCAAAGAACACTGAAGCTTTCTTT.

Worth noting for this clone: A junction end diverges from the germline sequence, so it may reflect a read error. The chain joins TRBV29-1 to TRBJ1-2, with D perhaps matching TRBD1 (5 bases). The CDR3 is made up of 8 amino acids. CDR1 and CDR2 from the germline V gene are SQVTM and ANQGSEA. The CDR3 spells CSAGHHHF. For the CDR3, the DNA is TGCAGCGCTGGACACCACCACTTC.

The chain joins TRBV6-2 or TRBV6-3 to TRBJ2-2, with 7 bases lining up with TRBD1. J gave up 5 bases and V 4 bases, and 7 bases lay outside the gene matches. CDR1 and CDR2 (germline): MNHEY, SVGEGT. The CDR3 is 15 residues long. CDR3 nucleotides: TGTGCCAGCAGTTCCAGACAGGGTAGGACCGGGGAGCTGTTTTTT. Translating gives CASSSRQGRTGELFF.